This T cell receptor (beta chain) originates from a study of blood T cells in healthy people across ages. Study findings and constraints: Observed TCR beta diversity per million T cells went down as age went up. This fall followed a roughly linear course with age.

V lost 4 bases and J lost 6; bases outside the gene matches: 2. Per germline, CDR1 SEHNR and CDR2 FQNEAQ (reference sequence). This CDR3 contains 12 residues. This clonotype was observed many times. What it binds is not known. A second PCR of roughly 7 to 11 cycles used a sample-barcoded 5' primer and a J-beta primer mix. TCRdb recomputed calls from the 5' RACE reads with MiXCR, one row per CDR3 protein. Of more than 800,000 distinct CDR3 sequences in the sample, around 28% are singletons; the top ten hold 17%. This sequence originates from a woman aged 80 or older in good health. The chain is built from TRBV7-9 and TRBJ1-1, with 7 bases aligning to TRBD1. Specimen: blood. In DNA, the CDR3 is TGTGCCAGCAGCTCCGGGACAGCTGAAGCTTTCTTT. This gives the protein CASSSGTAEAFF.